The T cell receptor (beta chain) described here comes from a study of cytomegalovirus exposure and HLA in healthy donors. Points from the study as a whole: Association of 15,000 to 20,000 TCR beta sequences with HLA alleles was found at 0.05 false discovery rate in a later analysis.

To note about this clone: Its antigen remains unknown. Other DNA sequences from this sample encode an identical CDR3 as well.

Germline CDR1 reads MDHEN; CDR2 reads SYDVKM. V lost 5 bases, J lost 5 bases, and 19 bases lay in between. The length of the CDR3 is 15 residues. The PCR had 60 Vbeta and 13 Jbeta primers. Assay: immunoSEQ multiplex PCR; the TCRdb copy retains only in-frame clones and omits some. This table has 120,000 or so clones, roughly four fifths appearing once. Material for sequencing was PBMCs. The sequence came from a woman aged 40 to 49 in good health and CMV-seronegative. V usage is TRBV28 and J usage is TRBJ2-7; perhaps TRBD2 as D (6 bases). This CDR3 is CASSGEGSQRDEQYF. For the CDR3, the DNA is TGTGCCAGCAGTGGTGAGGGGTCCCAGCGGGACGAGCAGTACTTC.